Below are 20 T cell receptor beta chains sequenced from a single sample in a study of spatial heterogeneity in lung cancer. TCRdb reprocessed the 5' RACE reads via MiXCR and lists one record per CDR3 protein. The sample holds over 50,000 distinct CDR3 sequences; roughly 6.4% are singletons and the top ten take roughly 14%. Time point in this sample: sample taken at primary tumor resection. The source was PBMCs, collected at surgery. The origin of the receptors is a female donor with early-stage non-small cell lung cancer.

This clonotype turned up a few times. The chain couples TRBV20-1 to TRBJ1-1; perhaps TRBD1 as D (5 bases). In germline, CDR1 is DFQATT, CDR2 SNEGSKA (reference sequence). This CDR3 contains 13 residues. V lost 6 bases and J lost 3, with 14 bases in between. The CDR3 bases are TGCAGTGCCCAGGGACCGGGGGACACTGAAGCTTTCTTT. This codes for CSAQGPGDTEAFF.

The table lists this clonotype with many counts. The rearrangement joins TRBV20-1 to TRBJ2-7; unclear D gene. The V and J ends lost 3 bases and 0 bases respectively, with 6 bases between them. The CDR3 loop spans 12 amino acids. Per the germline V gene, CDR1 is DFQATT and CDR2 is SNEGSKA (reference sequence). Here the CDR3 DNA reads TGCAGTGCTAGGTCCAGCTCCTACGAGCAGTACTTC. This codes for CSARSSSYEQYF.

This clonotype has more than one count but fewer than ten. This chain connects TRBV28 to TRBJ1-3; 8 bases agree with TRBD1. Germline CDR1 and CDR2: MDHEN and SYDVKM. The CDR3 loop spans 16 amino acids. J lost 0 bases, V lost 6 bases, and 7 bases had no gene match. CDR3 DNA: TGTGCCAGCAGCCGAGTTACAGGGGGCTCTGGAAACACCATATATTTT. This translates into CASSRVTGGSGNTIYF.

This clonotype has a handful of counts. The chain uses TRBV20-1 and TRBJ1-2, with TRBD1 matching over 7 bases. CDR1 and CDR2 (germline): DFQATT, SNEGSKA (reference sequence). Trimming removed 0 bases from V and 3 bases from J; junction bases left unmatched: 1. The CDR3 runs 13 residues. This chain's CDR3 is CSARDDRDYGYTF. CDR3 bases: TGCAGTGCTAGAGACGACAGGGACTATGGCTACACCTTC.

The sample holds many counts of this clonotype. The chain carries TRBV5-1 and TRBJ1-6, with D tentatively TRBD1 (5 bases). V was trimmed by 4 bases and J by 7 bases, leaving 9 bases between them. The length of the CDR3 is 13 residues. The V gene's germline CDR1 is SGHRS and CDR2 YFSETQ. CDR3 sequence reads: CASSKDSNSPLHF. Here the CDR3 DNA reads TGCGCCAGCAGCAAAGACAGCAATTCACCCCTCCACTTT.

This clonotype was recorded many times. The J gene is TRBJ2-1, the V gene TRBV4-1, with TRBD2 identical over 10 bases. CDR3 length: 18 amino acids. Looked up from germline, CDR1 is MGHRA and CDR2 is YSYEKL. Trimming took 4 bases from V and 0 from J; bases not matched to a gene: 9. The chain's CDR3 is CASSPGRLAGGSYNEQFF. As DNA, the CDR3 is TGCGCCAGCAGCCCGGGGAGATTAGCGGGAGGCTCCTACAATGAGCAGTTCTTC.

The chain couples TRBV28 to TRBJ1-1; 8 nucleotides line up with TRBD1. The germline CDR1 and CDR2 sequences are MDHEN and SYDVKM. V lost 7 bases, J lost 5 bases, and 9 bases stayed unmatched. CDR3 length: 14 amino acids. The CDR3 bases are TGTGCCAGCATCGGCAGGGGGCTTGGAACTGAAGCTTTCTTT. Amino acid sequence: CASIGRGLGTEAFF.

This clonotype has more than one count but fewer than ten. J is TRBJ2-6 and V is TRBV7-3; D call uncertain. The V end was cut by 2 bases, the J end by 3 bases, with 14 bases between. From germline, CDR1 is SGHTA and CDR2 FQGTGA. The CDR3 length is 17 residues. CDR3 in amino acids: CASSLQPISGGANVLTF. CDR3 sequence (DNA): TGTGCCAGCAGCTTACAACCAATCAGTGGTGGGGCCAACGTCCTGACTTTC.

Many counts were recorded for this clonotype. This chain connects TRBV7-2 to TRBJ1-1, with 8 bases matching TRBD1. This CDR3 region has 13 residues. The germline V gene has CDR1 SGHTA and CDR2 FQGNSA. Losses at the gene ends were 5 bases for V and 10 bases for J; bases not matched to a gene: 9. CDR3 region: CASSRNRGIGAFF. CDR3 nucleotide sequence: TGTGCCAGCAGCCGGAACAGGGGGATCGGAGCTTTCTTT.

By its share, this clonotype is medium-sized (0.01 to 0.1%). CDR3 amino acids: CASSLTPPFGAGGGGEQFF. The CDR3 DNA reads TGTGCCAGCAGTTTAACCCCTCCGTTTGGAGCGGGGGGGGGAGGTGAGCAGTTCTTC. The rearrangement uses TRBV28 and TRBJ2-1; 10 bases match TRBD2. CDR1 and CDR2 (germline): MDHEN, SYDVKM. CDR3 length equals 19 residues. Germline trimming cut 2 bases from V and 9 bases from J; bases unmatched to any gene: 19.

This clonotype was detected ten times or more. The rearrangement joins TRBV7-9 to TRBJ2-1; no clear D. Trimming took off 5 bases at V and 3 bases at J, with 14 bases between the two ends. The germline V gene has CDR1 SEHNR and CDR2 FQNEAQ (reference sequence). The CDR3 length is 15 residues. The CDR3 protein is CASSPSGENYNEQFF. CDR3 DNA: TGTGCCAGCAGCCCCTCAGGAGAGAACTACAATGAGCAGTTCTTC.

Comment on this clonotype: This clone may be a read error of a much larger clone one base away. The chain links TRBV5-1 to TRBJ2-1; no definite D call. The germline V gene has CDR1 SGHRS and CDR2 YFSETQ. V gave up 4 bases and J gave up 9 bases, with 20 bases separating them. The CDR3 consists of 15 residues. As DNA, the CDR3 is TGCGCCAGCAGCCCGGAAGGGCCAAGGGCCACTGAGCAGTTCTTC. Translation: CASSPEGPRATEQFF.

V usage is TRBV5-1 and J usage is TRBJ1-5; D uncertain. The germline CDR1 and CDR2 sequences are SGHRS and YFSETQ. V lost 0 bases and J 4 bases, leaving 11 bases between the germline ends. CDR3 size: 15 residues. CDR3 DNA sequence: TGCGCCAGCAGCTTGGGTGCATCCCCTAATCAGCCCCAGCATTTT. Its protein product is CASSLGASPNQPQHF.

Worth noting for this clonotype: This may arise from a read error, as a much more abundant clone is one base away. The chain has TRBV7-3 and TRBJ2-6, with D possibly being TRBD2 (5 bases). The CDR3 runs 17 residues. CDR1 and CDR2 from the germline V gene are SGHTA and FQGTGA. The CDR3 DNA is TGTGCCAGCAGCCTACTCCCGGGGTTAACTGGGCCCAACGTCCTGACTTTC. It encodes CASSLLPGLTGPNVLTF.

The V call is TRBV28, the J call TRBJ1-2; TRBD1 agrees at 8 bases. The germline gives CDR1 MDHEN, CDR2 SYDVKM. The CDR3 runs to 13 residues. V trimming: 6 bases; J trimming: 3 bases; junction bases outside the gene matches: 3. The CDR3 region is CASSTGGDYGYTF. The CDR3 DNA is TGTGCCAGCAGCACAGGGGGGGACTATGGCTACACCTTC.

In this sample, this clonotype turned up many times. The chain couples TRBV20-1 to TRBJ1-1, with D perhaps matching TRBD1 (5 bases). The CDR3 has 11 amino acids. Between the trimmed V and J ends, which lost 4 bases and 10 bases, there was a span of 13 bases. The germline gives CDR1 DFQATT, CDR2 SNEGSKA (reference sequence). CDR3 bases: TGCAGTGCTAACCGGCCAACAGGAGCTTTCTTT. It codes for CSANRPTGAFF.

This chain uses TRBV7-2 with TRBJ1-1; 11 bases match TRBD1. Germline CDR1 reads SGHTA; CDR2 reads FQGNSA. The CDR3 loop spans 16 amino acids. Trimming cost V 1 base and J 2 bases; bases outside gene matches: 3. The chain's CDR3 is CASSLDGTGGNTEAFF. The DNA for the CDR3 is TGTGCCAGCAGCTTAGATGGGACAGGGGGTAACACTGAAGCTTTCTTT. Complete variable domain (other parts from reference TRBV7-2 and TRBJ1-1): GAGVSQSPSNKVTEKGKDVELRCDPISGHTALYWYRQSLGQGLEFLIYFQGNSAPDKSGLPSDRFSAERTGGSVSTLTIQRTQQEDSAVYLCASSLDGTGGNTEAFFGQGTRLTVV.

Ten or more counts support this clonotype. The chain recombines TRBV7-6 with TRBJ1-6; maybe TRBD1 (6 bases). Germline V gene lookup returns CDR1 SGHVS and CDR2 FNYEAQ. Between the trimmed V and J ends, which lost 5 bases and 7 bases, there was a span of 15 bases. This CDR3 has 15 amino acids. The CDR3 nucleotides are TGTGCCAGCAGCCGCCTACAGGGATCGAATTCACCCCTCCACTTT. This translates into CASSRLQGSNSPLHF.

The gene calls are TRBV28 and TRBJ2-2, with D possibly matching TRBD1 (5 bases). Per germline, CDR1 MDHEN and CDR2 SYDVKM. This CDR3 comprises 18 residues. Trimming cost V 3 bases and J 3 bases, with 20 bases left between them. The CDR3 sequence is CASSFYRLKGPDTGELFF. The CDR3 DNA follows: TGTGCCAGCAGTTTTTATCGCTTGAAGGGGCCGGACACCGGGGAGCTGTTTTTT. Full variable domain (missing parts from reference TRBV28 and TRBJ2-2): DVKVTQSSRYLVKRTGEKVFLECVQDMDHENMFWYRQDPGLGLRLIYFSYDVKMKEKGDIPEGYSVSREKKERFSLILESASTNQTSMYLCASSFYRLKGPDTGELFFGEGSRLTVL.

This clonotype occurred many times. The CDR3 DNA reads as TGTGCCAGCAGCCCCGACGGGCTAGCGGGAGTAACCGGGGAGCTGTTTTTT. It encodes CASSPDGLAGVTGELFF. The chain is built from TRBV7-2 and TRBJ2-2; 10 bases are shared with TRBD2. CDR1 SGHTA and CDR2 FQGNSA come from the germline V gene. V lost 5 bases, J lost 5 bases, and 11 bases stayed unmatched. CDR3 size: 17 residues.